One and the same sample provided the 31 T cell receptor beta chains below, sequenced in a study of tumor-infiltrating lymphocytes in primary liver carcinoma. Starting material of 450 to 500 ng total RNA yielded TCR beta cDNA via a constant-region primer. What produced the TCR beta libraries was three nested multiplex PCR rounds using slightly modified ARM-PCR. Use of TRBV1-TRBV30 forward primers with a C-beta reverse primer characterized the first two PCR rounds, which lasted about 10 cycles each. TCRdb used MiXCR to reprocess the multiplex PCR reads, holding one entry per CDR3 protein. The repertoire holds fewer than 400,000 distinct CDR3 sequences, 55% to 65% seen once, with more than 8.5% in the top ten. Unsorted whole blood supplied the blood RNA, and germline DNA was isolated too. The source material was peripheral blood. The receptors were sampled from a man aged 40-49 years with primary liver carcinoma and hepatitis B virus infection.

Of note for this clonotype: Sequence at one end of the junction differs from germline and may be a read error. J is TRBJ2-7 and V is TRBV6-6; TRBD1 matches at 7 bases. CDR1 and CDR2 (germline): MNHNY, SVGAGI (reference sequence). The CDR3 is 16 amino acids. CDR3 protein: CASSYPGQDTINEQYF. DNA for the CDR3: TGTGCCAGCAGTTACCCAGGACAGGATACAATAAACGAGCAATACTTC.

As for this clonotype: Since a much larger clone is just one base distant, this may be a read error. The conserved closing phenylalanine or tryptophan is absent in this CDR3, likely reflecting a read error. The gene calls are TRBV4-1 and TRBJ2-2, with 10 bases aligning to TRBD2. The CDR3 sequence is 18 residues long. CDR1 is MGHRA and CDR2 is YSYEKL in the germline V gene. V lost 0 bases and J lost 2; bases outside the gene matches: 6. CDR3 sequence: CASSQDGAGGFNTGELFY. The CDR3 DNA is TGCGCCAGCAGCCAAGATGGAGCGGGAGGGTTTAACACCGGGGAGCTGTTTTAT.

In the case of this clonotype: As the CDR3 is not closed by the conserved phenylalanine or tryptophan, this likely results from a read error. The chain employs TRBV10-3 and TRBJ1-2; the D gene is possibly TRBD1 (6 bases). The CDR3 is made up of 14 amino acids. V shed 5 bases and J shed 2 bases, with 12 bases lying between them. The germline CDR1 and CDR2 sequences are ENHRY and SYGVKD. The CDR3 DNA is TGTGCCATCAGTCAGACAGGTGACAACTATGGCTACACCATC. Its protein is CAISQTGDNYGYTI.

Worth noting for this clonotype: Relative to the germline gene, one junction end is altered; a read error may explain this. V and J are TRBV5-1 and TRBJ2-6; D unclear. The CDR3 loop spans 14 amino acids. CDR1 is SGHRS, CDR2 YFSETQ, per germline. In DNA form, the CDR3 reads TGCGCCAGCAGCTTTCAATCTGGGACCAACGTCCTGACTTTC. Its protein is CASSFQSGTNVLTF.

This chain links TRBV5-1 with TRBJ1-4; tentative D call: TRBD1 (5 bases). The CDR3 has 17 residues. V gave up 4 bases and J gave up 0 bases, with 16 bases separating them. Germline CDR1 reads SGHRS; CDR2 reads YFSETQ. The CDR3 DNA is TGCGCCAGCAGCGGTCGGACATCCGCTTCAACTAATGAAAAACTGTTTTTT. Residues: CASSGRTSASTNEKLFF.

Concerning this clonotype itself: The CDR3 carries no conserved terminal phenylalanine or tryptophan, so it likely arises from a read error. The chain combines TRBV6-2 or TRBV6-3 with TRBJ2-5, with D perhaps matching TRBD2 (6 bases). Germline loops: CDR1 MNHEY, CDR2 SVGEGT. With 6 bases removed from V and 5 bases from J, the gap between germline ends came to 19 bases. The CDR3 has 15 residues. CDR3 sequence: CASSPLARETETQYL. CDR3 DNA: TGTGCCAGCAGCCCTCTTGCTCGGGAGACGGAGACCCAGTACCTC.

A word on this clonotype: A much more abundant neighbour one base away suggests this may be a read error. The chain has TRBV6-2 or TRBV6-3 and TRBJ2-1, with D uncertain. The CDR3 length is 13 residues. V was cut by 10 bases and J by 4 bases, with 14 bases left in between. The V gene's germline CDR1 is MNHEY and CDR2 SVGEGT. CDR3 protein: CAIRKDGYNEQFF. CDR3 nucleotide sequence: TGTGCCATCAGAAAGGACGGGTACAATGAGCAGTTCTTC.

On this clonotype itself: Relative to the germline gene, one junction end is altered; a read error may explain this. The rearrangement links TRBV6-5 to TRBJ2-3; D uncertain. This CDR3 comprises 17 residues. Germline lookup yields CDR1 MNHEY and CDR2 SVGAGI. The CDR3 coding sequence is TGTGGCAGCAGTTACTCCGGCAGGACCCCTAGCACAGATACGCAGTATTTT. Residues: CGSSYSGRTPSTDTQYF.

Notes on this clonotype: A much larger clone lies one base from this, so it may be a read error. This chain joins TRBV5-5 and TRBJ2-5; TRBD2 aligns across 7 bases. Per the germline V gene, CDR1 is SGHKS and CDR2 is YYEKEE (reference sequence). V lost 6 bases to trimming and J lost 5 bases; unmatched junction nucleotides: 10. This CDR3 region has 14 residues. CDR3 loop: CASTPEWGGETQYF. CDR3 coding DNA: TGTGCCAGCACTCCCGAATGGGGAGGGGAGACCCAGTACTTC.

A note on this clonotype: A read error may be the cause here, since a much bigger clone is one base away. The CDR3 bases are TGTGCCGGCAGTGAAGGATGGGGACATAATTCACCCCTCCACTTT. Its protein product is CAGSEGWGHNSPLHF. The rearrangement links TRBV6-1 to TRBJ1-6; TRBD1 might be the D (5 bases). This CDR3 is built from 15 residues. Germline V lookup: CDR1 MNHNS, CDR2 SASEGT.

As regards this clonotype: A junction end diverges from the germline sequence, so it may reflect a read error. The V and J genes are TRBV5-6 and TRBJ2-1; 8 nucleotides line up with TRBD1. The CDR3 spans 13 residues. From germline, CDR1 is SGHDT and CDR2 YYEEEE. The CDR3 protein is CASSSDRGNEQLF. The CDR3 nucleotides read TGTGCCAGCAGTTCCGACAGGGGCAATGAGCAGCTCTTC.

As concerns this clonotype: The CDR3 end shows no conserved phenylalanine or tryptophan, and so a read error is likely. The DNA for the CDR3 is TGTGCCAGCAGCCGGGACCGGTGGGGCGAGCAGTACCTC. This codes for CASSRDRWGEQYL. The rearrangement uses TRBV5-5 and TRBJ2-7, with D perhaps TRBD1 or TRBD2 (5 bases each). This CDR3 has 13 residues. Germline V CDR1 and CDR2: SGHKS, YYEKEE (reference sequence). Between the trimmed V and J ends, which lost 4 bases and 6 bases, there was a span of 14 bases.

A note on this clonotype: One end of the junction fails to match germline, which may point to a read error. DNA of the CDR3: TGTGCCAGCAGCCAGCAGGGCACTAAAGAAAAACTGTTTTTT. Its protein product is CASSQQGTKEKLFF. The gene calls are TRBV28 and TRBJ1-4; D perhaps matches TRBD1 (5 bases). The CDR3 is made up of 14 amino acids. CDR1 is MDHEN and CDR2 is SYDVKM in the germline V gene. Full variable domain (rest looked up from reference TRBV28 and TRBJ1-4): DVKVTQSSRYLVKRTGEKVFLECVQDMDHENMFWYRQDPGLGLRLIYFSYDVKMKEKGDIPEGYSVSREKKERFSLILESASTNQTSMYLCASSQQGTKEKLFFGSGTQLSVL.

Comments on this clonotype: This sequence may be a read error, since a much larger clone differs from it by one base. The chain employs TRBV6-6 and TRBJ1-1; D is uncertain. Germline V lookup: CDR1 MNHNY, CDR2 SVGAGI (reference sequence). The CDR3 sequence is 17 residues long. The CDR3 region is CASSWRLLQSMNTETFF. The CDR3 bases are TGTGCCAGCAGTTGGCGCCTGTTACAAAGCATGAACACTGAAACTTTCTTT.

V is TRBV25-1 and J is TRBJ2-7; D is undetermined. Trimming shortened V by 2 bases and J by 5 bases, and 4 bases separated the two germline ends. The V gene's germline CDR1 is MGHDK and CDR2 SYGVNS. CDR3 length: 11 amino acids. CDR3 sequence: CASSELHEQYF. The CDR3 bases are TGTGCCAGCAGTGAACTGCACGAGCAGTACTTC.

J is TRBJ1-1 and V is TRBV5-5; D is ambiguous. The CDR3 contains 14 residues. The ends were cut back, 0 bases at V and 2 bases at J, with 8 bases in the middle. Germline lookup yields CDR1 SGHKS and CDR2 YYEKEE (reference sequence). Here the CDR3 DNA reads TGTGCCAGCAGCTTGGACGCAGCTAACACTGAAGCTTTCTTT. It specifies CASSLDAANTEAFF.

About this clonotype: It is likely a read error, because the conserved phenylalanine at the end of the CDR3 is missing. The rearrangement joins TRBV29-1 to TRBJ2-1; D might be TRBD1 (6 bases). Trimming shortened V by 3 bases and J by 6 bases, and 12 bases separated the two germline ends. The CDR3 length is 13 residues. The germline V gene encodes CDR1 SQVTM and CDR2 ANQGSEA. The CDR3 protein is CSVEDDRRNEQFL. The CDR3 DNA sequence: TGCAGCGTTGAGGACGACAGGCGCAATGAGCAGTTCCTC.

This clonotype was detected ten times or more. This chain connects TRBV4-2 to TRBJ2-4, with D possibly being TRBD2 (5 bases). The germline gives CDR1 LGHNA, CDR2 YNFKEQ. CDR3 length: 13 amino acids. Trimming left V 2 bases short and J 12 bases short, with 14 bases between. CDR3 protein: CASSQRIDYGQYF. In DNA form, the CDR3 reads TGTGCCAGCAGCCAAAGAATCGACTACGGTCAGTACTTC.

The chain couples TRBV12-3 or TRBV12-4 to TRBJ1-1; D call uncertain. The CDR3 sequence is 12 residues long. For the CDR3, the DNA is TGTGTCAACAAACCGGACTACACTGAAGCTTTCTTT. Its protein is CVNKPDYTEAFF.

The J gene is TRBJ2-7, the V gene TRBV6-5; TRBD1 aligns across 7 bases. J lost 3 bases, V lost 7 bases, and 12 bases had no gene match. This CDR3 spans 15 amino acids. Looked up from germline, CDR1 is MNHEY and CDR2 is SVGAGI. The CDR3 DNA is TGTGCCAGCACTTTCGGGCAGGGGGATTTCTACGAGCAGTACTTC. Its translation is CASTFGQGDFYEQYF.

Worth noting for this clonotype: At one of its ends the junction is not consistent with the germline gene, which may arise from a read error. The gene calls are TRBV6-5 and TRBJ2-1, with 9 bases that match TRBD2. The CDR3 has 13 residues. The germline CDR1 and CDR2 sequences are MNHEY and SVGAGI. CDR3 sequence reads: CSSSPGTSSSWVF. CDR3 nucleotides: TGTTCCAGCAGTCCCGGGACTAGCTCCTCATGGGTCTTC.

This clonotype has ten or more counts. This chain's CDR3 is CASSSNPGQGLGGANVLTF. The CDR3 DNA sequence: TGTGCCAGCAGTAGCAACCCGGGACAGGGGCTCGGAGGGGCCAACGTCCTGACTTTC. The V gene is TRBV6-1, the J gene TRBJ2-6; 10 nucleotides line up with TRBD1. The CDR3 covers 19 residues. Germline CDR1 reads MNHNS; CDR2 reads SASEGT. Trimming took 5 bases from V and 4 from J; bases not matched to a gene: 14.

Notes on this clonotype: A much larger clone lies a single base off, so this may be a read error. This sequence joins TRBV4-2 and TRBJ1-5; D is unclear. The CDR3 sequence is 13 residues long. Germline CDR1 LGHNA, CDR2 YNFKEQ. Trimming stripped 2 bases from V and 8 bases from J, with 10 bases between. The CDR3 protein is CASSQYPGEPQHF. CDR3 bases: TGTGCCAGCAGCCAATATCCCGGGGAGCCCCAGCATTTT.

This clonotype was observed many times. This chain links TRBV5-6 with TRBJ2-1; a weak D match, TRBD1 (5 bases). The CDR3 sequence is 15 residues long. Trimming stripped 3 bases from V and 0 bases from J, with 10 bases between. The germline gives CDR1 SGHDT, CDR2 YYEEEE. Here the CDR3 reads CASSSLGLSYNEQFF. The CDR3 DNA is TGTGCCAGCAGCTCGTTGGGGCTCTCCTACAATGAGCAGTTCTTC.

The chain's CDR3 is CATREDIQYF. CDR3 coding DNA: TGTGCTACCCGGGAAGATATTCAGTATTTT. V usage is TRBV10-3 and J usage is TRBJ2-3; maybe TRBD2 (5 bases). Germline CDR1 reads ENHRY; CDR2 reads SYGVKD. The CDR3 runs to 10 residues.

In the case of this clonotype: A read error is possible here, since a much larger clone lies one base away. This chain joins TRBV12-3 or TRBV12-4 and TRBJ2-7; TRBD1 matches 7 bases. Losses at the gene ends were 11 bases for V and 3 bases for J; bases not matched to a gene: 10. The length of the CDR3 is 13 residues. The CDR3 coding sequence is TGTGCCTGCGCGCCCTCAGGGGGCTACGAGCAGTACTTC. As protein: CACAPSGGYEQYF.

There are many counts of this clonotype. J is TRBJ2-3 and V is TRBV11-1, with 7 bases identical to TRBD1. V gave up 2 bases and J gave up 6 bases; unmatched junction bases: 2. This CDR3 spans 13 amino acids. Germline V CDR1 and CDR2: SGHAT, FQDESV (reference sequence). The CDR3 spells CASSLNRGDTQYF. The CDR3 region has the DNA TGTGCCAGCAGCTTAAACAGGGGTGATACGCAGTATTTT.

This clonotype appeared many times. The chain is built from TRBV28 and TRBJ1-5; D is ambiguous. Trimming left V 8 bases short and J 9 bases short, with 17 bases between. CDR1 and CDR2 from the germline V gene are MDHEN and SYDVKM. This CDR3 is 13 amino acids long. Here the CDR3 reads CASAALTYSPQHF. For the CDR3, the DNA is TGTGCCAGCGCAGCCCTTACCTATTCGCCCCAGCATTTT.

This chain joins TRBV5-6 and TRBJ2-3; TRBD2 aligns across 12 bases. V lost 3 bases, J lost 5 bases, and 10 bases stayed unmatched. The CDR3 loop spans 17 amino acids. Germline V CDR1 and CDR2: SGHDT, YYEEEE. The CDR3 sequence is CASSSPPTSGSGDTQYF. In DNA, the CDR3 is TGTGCCAGCAGCTCTCCCCCGACTAGCGGGAGTGGAGATACGCAGTATTTT.

This clonotype was detected only once. This may be a read error, as it is one base from a much larger clone. The rearrangement links TRBV6-1 to TRBJ2-1; 8 nucleotides line up with TRBD2. The CDR3 covers 21 residues. Per germline, CDR1 MNHNS and CDR2 SASEGT. The CDR3 here is CAGSKEVGSGTLSSPYNEQFF. DNA for the CDR3: TGTGCCGGCAGTAAAGAAGTGGGTAGCGGGACCCTATCCTCCCCCTACAATGAGCAGTTCTTC.

At least ten counts were recorded for this clonotype. The chain joins TRBV29-1 to TRBJ2-3; TRBD2 matches at 9 bases. Per the germline V gene, CDR1 is SQVTM and CDR2 is ANQGSEA. After removal of 1 base from V and 6 bases from J, the junction contained 2 bases not matched to a gene. The CDR3 extends over 13 amino acids. The CDR3 spells CSVEGSGRDTQYF. For the CDR3, the DNA is TGCAGCGTTGAAGGCAGCGGGAGGGATACGCAGTATTTT.